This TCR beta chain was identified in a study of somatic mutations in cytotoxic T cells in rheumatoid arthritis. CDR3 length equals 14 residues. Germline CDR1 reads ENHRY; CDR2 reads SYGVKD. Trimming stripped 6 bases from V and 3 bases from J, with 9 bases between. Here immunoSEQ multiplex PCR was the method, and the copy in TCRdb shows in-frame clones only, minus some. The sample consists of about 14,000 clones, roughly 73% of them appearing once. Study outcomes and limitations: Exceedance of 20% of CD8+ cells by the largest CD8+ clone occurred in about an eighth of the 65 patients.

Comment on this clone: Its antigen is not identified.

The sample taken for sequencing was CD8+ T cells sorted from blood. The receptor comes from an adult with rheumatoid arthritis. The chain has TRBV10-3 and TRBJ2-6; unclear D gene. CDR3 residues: CAIRPDVGANVLTF. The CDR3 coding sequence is TGTGCCATCAGGCCAGATGTTGGGGCCAACGTCCTGACTTTC.